This T cell receptor (beta chain) was captured by sequencing in a study of blood T cell repertoires in COVID-19. Germline CDR1 is SGHTA and CDR2 is FQGNSA. J was trimmed by 8 bases and V by 5 bases; bases with no gene match: 3. This CDR3 spans 14 amino acids. The data were produced by immunoSEQ multiplex PCR, yet TCRdb's version contains in-frame clones alone and is incomplete. The sample has some 220,000 clones; almost 85% are singletons. Seattle cases were enrolled at active infection and followed longitudinally. This chain joins TRBV7-2 and TRBJ2-1; 13 positions agree with TRBD2. The sample taken for sequencing was peripheral blood. The TCR sequence derives from a woman in her 70s with COVID-19, enrolled during active disease. As DNA, the CDR3 is TGTGCCAGCAGCCGGGGACTAGCGGGACATGAGCAGTTCTTC. This translates into CASSRGLAGHEQFF.